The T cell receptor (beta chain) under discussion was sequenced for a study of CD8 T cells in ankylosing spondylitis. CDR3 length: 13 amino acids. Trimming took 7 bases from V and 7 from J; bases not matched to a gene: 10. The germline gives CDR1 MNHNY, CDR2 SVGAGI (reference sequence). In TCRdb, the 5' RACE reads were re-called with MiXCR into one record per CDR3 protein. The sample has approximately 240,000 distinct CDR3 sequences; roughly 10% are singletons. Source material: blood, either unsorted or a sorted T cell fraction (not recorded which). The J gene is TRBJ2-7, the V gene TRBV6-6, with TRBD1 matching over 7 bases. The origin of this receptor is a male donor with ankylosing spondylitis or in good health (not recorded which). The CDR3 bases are TGTGCCAGCAACTACAGGGGCGGTGGAGAGCAGTACTTC. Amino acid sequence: CASNYRGGGEQYF.